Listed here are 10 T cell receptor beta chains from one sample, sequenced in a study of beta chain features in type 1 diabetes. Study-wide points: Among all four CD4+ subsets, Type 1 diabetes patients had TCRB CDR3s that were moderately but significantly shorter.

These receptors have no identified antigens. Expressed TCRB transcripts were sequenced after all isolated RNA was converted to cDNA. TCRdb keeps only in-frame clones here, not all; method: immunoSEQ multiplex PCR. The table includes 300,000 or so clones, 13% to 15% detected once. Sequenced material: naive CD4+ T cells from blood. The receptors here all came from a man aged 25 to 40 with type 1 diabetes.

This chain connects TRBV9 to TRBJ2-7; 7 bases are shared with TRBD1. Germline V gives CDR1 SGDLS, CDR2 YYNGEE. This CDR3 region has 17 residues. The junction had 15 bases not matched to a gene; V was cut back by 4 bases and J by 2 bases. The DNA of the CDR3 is TGTGCCAGCAGCCCCCAGAACCGGGACAGATACACCTACGAGCAGTACTTC. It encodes CASSPQNRDRYTYEQYF.

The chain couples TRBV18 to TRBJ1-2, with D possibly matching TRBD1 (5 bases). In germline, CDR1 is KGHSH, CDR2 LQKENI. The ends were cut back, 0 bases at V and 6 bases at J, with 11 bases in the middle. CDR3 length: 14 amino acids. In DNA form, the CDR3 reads TGTGCCAGCTCACCACCGGGGCAGTCCCATGGCTACACCTTC. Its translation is CASSPPGQSHGYTF.

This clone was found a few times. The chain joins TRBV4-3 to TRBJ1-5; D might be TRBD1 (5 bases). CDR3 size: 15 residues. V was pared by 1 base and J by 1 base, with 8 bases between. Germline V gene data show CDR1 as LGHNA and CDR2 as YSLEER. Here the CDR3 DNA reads TGCGCCAGCAGCCAAGTCCGGGGGAGCAATCAGCCCCAGCATTTT. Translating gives CASSQVRGSNQPQHF.

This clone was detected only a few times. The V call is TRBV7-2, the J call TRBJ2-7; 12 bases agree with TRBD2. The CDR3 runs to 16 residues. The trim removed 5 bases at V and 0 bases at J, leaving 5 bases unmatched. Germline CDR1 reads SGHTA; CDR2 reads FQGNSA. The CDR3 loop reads CASSELAGGPSYEQYF. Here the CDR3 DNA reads TGTGCCAGCAGCGAACTAGCGGGAGGACCCTCCTACGAGCAGTACTTC.

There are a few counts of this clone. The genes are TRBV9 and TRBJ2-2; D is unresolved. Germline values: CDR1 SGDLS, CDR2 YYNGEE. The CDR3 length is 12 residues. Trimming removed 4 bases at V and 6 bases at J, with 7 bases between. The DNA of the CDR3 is TGTGCCAGCAGCCCTATCTCCGGGGAGCTGTTTTTT. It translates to CASSPISGELFF. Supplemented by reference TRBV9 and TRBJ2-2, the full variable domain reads DSGVTQTPKHLITATGQRVTLRCSPRSGDLSVYWYQQSLDQGLQFLIQYYNGEERAKGNILERFSAQQFPDLHSELNLSSLELGDSALYFCASSPISGELFFGEGSRLTVL.

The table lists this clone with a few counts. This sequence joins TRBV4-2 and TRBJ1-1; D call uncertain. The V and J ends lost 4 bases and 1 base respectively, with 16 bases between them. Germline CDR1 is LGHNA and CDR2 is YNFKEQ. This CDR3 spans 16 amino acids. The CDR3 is CASSPLGSGTNTEAFF. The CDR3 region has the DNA TGTGCCAGCAGCCCACTCGGGTCCGGCACGAACACTGAAGCTTTCTTT.

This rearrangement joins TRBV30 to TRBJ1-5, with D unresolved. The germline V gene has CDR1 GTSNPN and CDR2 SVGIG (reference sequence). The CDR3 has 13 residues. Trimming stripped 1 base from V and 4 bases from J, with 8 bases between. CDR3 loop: CAWSGQMNQPQHF. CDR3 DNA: TGTGCCTGGAGTGGGCAGATGAATCAGCCCCAGCATTTT.

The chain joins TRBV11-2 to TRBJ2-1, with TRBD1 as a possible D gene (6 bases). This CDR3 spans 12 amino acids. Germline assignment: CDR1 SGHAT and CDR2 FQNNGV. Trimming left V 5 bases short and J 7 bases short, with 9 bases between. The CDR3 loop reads CASSPQGNEQFF. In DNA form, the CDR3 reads TGTGCCAGCAGCCCTCAGGGGAATGAGCAGTTCTTC.

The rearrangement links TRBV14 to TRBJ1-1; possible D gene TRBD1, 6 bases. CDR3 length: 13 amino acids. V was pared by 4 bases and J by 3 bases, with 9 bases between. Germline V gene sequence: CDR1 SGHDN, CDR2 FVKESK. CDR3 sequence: CASSPGQYTEAFF. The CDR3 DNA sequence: TGTGCCAGCAGCCCAGGACAGTACACTGAAGCTTTCTTT.

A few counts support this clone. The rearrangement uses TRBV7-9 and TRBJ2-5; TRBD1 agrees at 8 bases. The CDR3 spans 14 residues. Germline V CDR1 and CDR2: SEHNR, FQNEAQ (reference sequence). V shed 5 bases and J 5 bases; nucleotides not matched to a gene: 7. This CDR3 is CASSPGQGLETQYF. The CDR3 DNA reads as TGTGCCAGCAGCCCCGGACAGGGATTGGAGACCCAGTACTTC.